These 20 T cell receptor beta chains were sequenced from one sample in a study of T cell repertoires in cytomegalovirus infection. These TCRs are of unknown antigen specificity. In TCRdb, the reads were re-called with MiXCR into one record per CDR3 protein. The sample has 360,000 or so distinct CDR3 sequences; just under 35% are singletons. This sample comprised cultured PBMCs, obtained from culture after CMV antigen stimulation. These TCRs come from a human donor in good health (CMV status not recorded). Some clones in this sample may be carry-over from other donors' samples.

The chain joins TRBV7-4 to TRBJ1-2, with D tentatively TRBD1 (5 bases). Germline-derived CDR1 and CDR2 are SGHVT and SQSDAQ. There are 13 residues in the CDR3. With 5 bases removed from V and 3 bases from J, the gap between germline ends came to 10 bases. CDR3 bases: TGTGCCAGCAGCGCCCGGGGGGACTATGGCTACACCTTC. Its protein is CASSARGDYGYTF.

Ten or more counts support this clonotype. The chain employs TRBV7-2 and TRBJ2-3, with 13 nucleotides matching TRBD2. The length of the CDR3 is 16 residues. V shed 6 bases, J shed 4 bases, and the junction held 7 bases outside the gene matches. CDR1 SGHTA and CDR2 FQGNSA come from the germline V gene. The CDR3 DNA sequence: TGTGCCAGCAGTACTAGCGGGAGGGTAGTGGCAGATACGCAGTATTTT. Encoded protein: CASSTSGRVVADTQYF.

There are a few counts of this clonotype. DNA for the CDR3: TGTGCCAGCAGCCGAAAGGGGGGCATGGATACGCAGTATTTT. Amino acids: CASSRKGGMDTQYF. The rearrangement links TRBV7-2 to TRBJ2-3; D assignment may be TRBD1 or TRBD2 (6 bases each). This CDR3 region has 14 residues. Germline CDR1 SGHTA, CDR2 FQGNSA. With 5 bases removed from V and 6 bases from J, the gap between germline ends came to 15 bases.

In its sample, this clonotype was seen a few times. The chain carries TRBV2 and TRBJ2-7; D possibly corresponds to TRBD2 (6 bases). CDR3 length equals 14 residues. V lost 2 bases, J lost 1 base, and 9 bases lay in between. In germline, CDR1 is SNHLY, CDR2 FYNNEI. In DNA, the CDR3 is TGTGCCAGCAGTGAACGGGAGACTTCCTACGAGCAGTACTTC. Its translation is CASSERETSYEQYF. Drawing the rest from reference TRBV2 and TRBJ2-7, the complete variable domain is EPEVTQTPSHQVTQMGQEVILRCVPISNHLYFYWYRQILGQKVEFLVSFYNNEISEKSEIFDDQFSVERPDGSNFTLKIRSTKLEDSAMYFCASSERETSYEQYFGPGTRLTVT.

This clonotype was observed a single time. The rearrangement uses TRBV19 and TRBJ2-3, with 7 bases aligning to TRBD1. CDR3 size: 15 residues. The junction had 11 bases not matched to a gene; V was cut back by 3 bases and J by 8 bases. The V gene's germline CDR1 is LNHDA and CDR2 SQIVND (reference sequence). The CDR3 bases are TGTGCCAGTAGTATTAGGGGGCTGGCTTCGGGTACGCAGTATTTT. This encodes CASSIRGLASGTQYF.

V gene TRBV6-2 or TRBV6-3 combines with J gene TRBJ2-2; 10 bases agree with TRBD1. The CDR3 loop spans 17 amino acids. V lost 5 bases, J lost 3 bases, and 9 bases stayed unmatched. In germline, CDR1 is MNHEY, CDR2 SVGEGT. The CDR3 nucleotides are TGTGCCAGCAGTGACTATACCGGGACAGGGGACACCGGGGAGCTGTTTTTT. The encoded protein is CASSDYTGTGDTGELFF.

The chain links TRBV7-2 to TRBJ2-1; TRBD1 might be the D (5 bases). Germline CDR1 is SGHTA and CDR2 is FQGNSA. Trimming stripped 1 base from V and 0 bases from J, with 7 bases between. The CDR3 is made up of 15 amino acids. The CDR3 DNA reads TGTGCCAGCAGCTTAGAAGGGGACTCCTACAATGAGCAGTTCTTC. This encodes CASSLEGDSYNEQFF.

This sequence joins TRBV19 and TRBJ1-2; the D is unclear. Germline V gene data show CDR1 as LNHDA and CDR2 as SQIVND (reference sequence). The CDR3 contains 12 residues. V lost 0 bases and J lost 4, with 3 bases in between. The CDR3 nucleotides are TGTGCCAGTAGTATAGATCCCTATGGCTACACCTTC. As protein: CASSIDPYGYTF.

There are many counts of this clonotype. CDR3 in DNA: TGTGCCAGCAGCTTCCAGGAACTGAGAGAGCAGTTCTTC. This translates into CASSFQELREQFF. The chain recombines TRBV7-8 with TRBJ2-1; no clear D gene. Trimming pared 3 bases from V and 10 bases from J, leaving 13 bases between. The CDR3 spans 13 residues. Germline CDR1 reads SGHVS; CDR2 reads FQNEAQ.

This clonotype was detected a few times. The chain employs TRBV7-9 and TRBJ1-5; D is uncertain. From germline, CDR1 is SEHNR and CDR2 FQNEAQ (reference sequence). This CDR3 is built from 12 residues. Trimming cost V 5 bases and J 8 bases, with 10 bases left between them. The CDR3, as DNA: TGTGCCAGCAGCGTCGCGAAGGAGCCCCAGCATTTT. Translating it yields CASSVAKEPQHF.

The chain couples TRBV7-6 to TRBJ2-7; D is possibly TRBD1 or TRBD2 (6 bases each). Trimming stripped 8 bases from V and 6 bases from J, with 14 bases between. The germline V gene has CDR1 SGHVS and CDR2 FNYEAQ. The CDR3 has 12 residues. CDR3 DNA: TGTGCCAGCGTCAGGACAGCGGGCGAGCAGTACTTC. It encodes CASVRTAGEQYF.

This clonotype was counted between two and nine times. V gene TRBV7-2 combines with J gene TRBJ2-3, with 9 nucleotides matching TRBD2. V gave up 2 bases and J gave up 5 bases; unmatched junction bases: 5. Germline V gives CDR1 SGHTA, CDR2 FQGNSA. This CDR3 spans 15 amino acids. CDR3 nucleotide sequence: TGTGCCAGCAGCTTAATAGCGGGAGTAGTAGATACGCAGTATTTT. It translates to CASSLIAGVVDTQYF.

This chain connects TRBV7-2 to TRBJ1-3; D is perhaps TRBD1 (5 bases). The CDR3 totals 15 residues. Trimming took 1 base from V and 0 from J, leaving 7 bases between them. CDR1 and CDR2 from the germline V gene are SGHTA and FQGNSA. CDR3 coding DNA: TGTGCCAGCAGCTTAGGGGGGAGCTCTGGAAACACCATATATTTT. It is translated as CASSLGGSSGNTIYF.

V usage is TRBV7-2 and J usage is TRBJ2-7, with D tentatively TRBD1 or TRBD2 (5 bases each). Trimming took 8 bases from V and 0 from J, leaving 14 bases between them. Germline values: CDR1 SGHTA, CDR2 FQGNSA. This CDR3 is built from 14 residues. CDR3 protein: CASARDPASYEQYF. The CDR3 DNA follows: TGTGCCAGCGCTCGGGACCCGGCCTCCTACGAGCAGTACTTC.

This clonotype was picked up many times. The chain combines TRBV7-2 with TRBJ2-2; D might be TRBD2 (5 bases). CDR3 length: 14 amino acids. The V gene's germline CDR1 is SGHTA and CDR2 FQGNSA. V lost 5 bases and J lost 7, with 14 bases in between. This CDR3 is CASSPREGIGELFF. The CDR3 coding sequence is TGTGCCAGCAGCCCTCGAGAGGGCATCGGGGAGCTGTTTTTT. Combining the CDR3 with reference TRBV7-2 and TRBJ2-2 gives the whole variable domain GAGVSQSPSNKVTEKGKDVELRCDPISGHTALYWYRQSLGQGLEFLIYFQGNSAPDKSGLPSDRFSAERTGGSVSTLTIQRTQQEDSAVYLCASSPREGIGELFFGEGSRLTVL.

This clonotype showed up just a few times. The rearrangement uses TRBV27 and TRBJ1-5; a possible D gene is TRBD1 (6 bases). The V end was cut by 5 bases, the J end by 7 bases, with 12 bases between. The length of the CDR3 is 13 residues. Germline CDR1 MNHEY, CDR2 SMNVEV (reference sequence). For the CDR3, the DNA is TGTGCCAGCAGTCCTCGCAGGGGCCAGCCCCAGCATTTT. This codes for CASSPRRGQPQHF.

This clonotype was detected only a few times. The rearrangement uses TRBV12-5 and TRBJ1-1, with D perhaps matching TRBD1 (6 bases). CDR3 length equals 14 residues. Germline V gives CDR1 LGHNT, CDR2 FRNRAP. V was shortened by 5 bases and J by 5 bases, with 15 bases between the two germline ends. DNA of the CDR3: TGTGCTAGTGGTACTGAGAAGGGGGGGACTGAAGCTTTCTTT. It translates to CASGTEKGGTEAFF. The variable domain in full, with the rest retrieved from reference TRBV12-5 and TRBJ1-1, is DARVTQTPRHKVTEMGQEVTMRCQPILGHNTVFWYRQTMMQGLELLAYFRNRAPLDDSGMPKDRFSAEMPDATLATLKIQPSEPRDSAVYFCASGTEKGGTEAFFGQGTRLTVV.

This clonotype has only a few counts. J is TRBJ2-7 and V is TRBV2; 11 nucleotides align to TRBD1. CDR3 length: 13 residues. Germline CDR1 is SNHLY and CDR2 is FYNNEI. Trimming at V came to 4 bases and at J to 4 bases, leaving 0 bases not matched to a gene. The CDR3 loop is CASSGDRGYEQYV. The CDR3 region has the DNA TGTGCCAGCAGTGGGGACAGGGGGTACGAGCAGTACGTC.

The table lists this clonotype with a few counts. The chain employs TRBV12-5 and TRBJ1-1; D uncertain. With 1 base removed from V and 5 bases from J, the gap between germline ends came to 8 bases. The CDR3 length is 13 residues. Germline CDR1 LGHNT, CDR2 FRNRAP. The CDR3 region is CASGLEGMTEAFF. CDR3 nucleotide sequence: TGTGCTAGTGGTTTGGAGGGAATGACTGAAGCTTTCTTT.

V and J are TRBV27 and TRBJ2-1, with a possible D match to TRBD1 (5 bases). There are 14 residues in the CDR3. V was cut by 6 bases and J by 4 bases, with 13 bases left in between. The germline gives CDR1 MNHEY, CDR2 SMNVEV (reference sequence). CDR3 in DNA: TGTGCCAGCAGCCTATTAAAGGGGTACAATGAGCAGTTCTTC. Its protein product is CASSLLKGYNEQFF.